These T cell receptor beta chains were read from a single sample in a study of blood T cell repertoires in COVID-19. This table comes from immunoSEQ multiplex PCR, and its TCRdb copy is limited to in-frame clones, with some not included. The sample yields approximately 69,000 clones, around 90% seen once. Material: peripheral blood. The source of these receptors is a man aged 50 to 59 with acute or convalescent COVID-19. CDR3s include the opening cysteine and the closing phenylalanine or tryptophan. A D gene is named only where the DNA matches it firmly.

v_call	d_call	j_call	cdr3_aa
TRBV10-3	TRBD1	TRBJ2-5	CAIRPGTGGETQYF
TRBV5-4	TRBD1	TRBJ2-7	CASSLTAGTGFYEQYF
TRBV4-2	TRBD2	TRBJ2-5	CASSQVPPSGGAETQYF
TRBV5-1	TRBD2	TRBJ2-5	CASNMTSGVQETQYF
TRBV13	TRBD2	TRBJ2-7	CASSFSRSLAGSLSKYF
TRBV3-1/TRBV3-2	NA	TRBJ2-7	CASSQVFGDEQYF
TRBV3-1/TRBV3-2	NA	TRBJ1-1	CASSLERRTEAFF
TRBV5-6	TRBD2	TRBJ2-5	CASKLAGGPRETQYF
TRBV3-1/TRBV3-2	TRBD1	TRBJ1-6	CASSQVRGDSPLHF
TRBV19	NA	TRBJ2-7	CASSKKGQETYEQYF
TRBV29-1	TRBD1	TRBJ1-2	CSVPRVTGQGYTF
TRBV5-4	TRBD1	TRBJ2-7	CASSPTGTGVICEQYF
TRBV5-1	TRBD1	TRBJ2-3	CASSPGTGAPDTQYF
TRBV29-1	TRBD2	TRBJ2-3	CSVPSGVGTQYF
TRBV28	TRBD1	TRBJ2-7	CASSPGTGKTYEQYF
TRBV14	NA	TRBJ1-2	CAKKGRGYTF